The 28 T cell receptor beta chains below come from one sample, sequenced in a study of CD8+ T cells in alopecia areata. Extracted from the samples, RNA was reverse transcribed into cDNA to serve as the sequencing template. The assay was immunoSEQ multiplex PCR, and TCRdb's table has in-frame clones only and misses some. The table includes 220,000 or so clones, approximately 52% detected once. The material sequenced was CD4+ T cells sorted from blood, taken at week 0. All receptors derive from a human donor with alopecia areata.

The chain links TRBV18 to TRBJ2-7; TRBD2 matches at 13 bases. This CDR3 is built from 17 residues. J gave up 2 bases and V 5 bases, and 9 bases lay outside the gene matches. The V gene's germline CDR1 is KGHSH and CDR2 LQKENI. This CDR3 is CASSTSHGTSGAYEQYF. The CDR3 DNA reads as TGTGCCAGCTCAACGTCCCATGGGACTAGCGGGGCCTACGAGCAGTACTTC.

This chain connects TRBV29-1 to TRBJ1-2, with 12 bases that match TRBD1. The CDR3 consists of 17 residues. V was pared by 4 bases and J by 4 bases, with 13 bases of the junction left unmatched. Germline values: CDR1 SQVTM, CDR2 ANQGSEA. The CDR3 nucleotides are TGCAGCGTTGTAGTCATTAGGGGACAGGGGGCGTCCTATGGCTACACCTTC. The encoded protein is CSVVVIRGQGASYGYTF.

This clone was seen a handful of times. V is TRBV2 and J is TRBJ2-2, with TRBD2 identical over 7 bases. The CDR3 covers 15 residues. The V gene's germline CDR1 is SNHLY and CDR2 FYNNEI. V lost 7 bases and J lost 7; bases outside the gene matches: 12. CDR3: CASNQDSGGGGELFF. DNA for the CDR3: TGTGCCAGCAACCAGGATTCGGGGGGAGGCGGGGAGCTGTTTTTT.

V is TRBV7-9 and J is TRBJ2-1; D tentatively reads TRBD1 or TRBD2 (5 bases each). V lost 4 bases, J lost 8 bases, and 21 bases lay in between. Per germline, CDR1 SEHNR and CDR2 FQNEAQ (reference sequence). This CDR3 is built from 16 residues. CDR3 nucleotide sequence: TGTGCCAGCAGCTCCCCTTGGGGGTTTGGTTCGGATGAGCAGTTCTTC. Protein product: CASSSPWGFGSDEQFF.

This chain links TRBV5-6 with TRBJ2-1; 8 bases fit TRBD2. The J segment lost 7 bases and the V segment lost 1 base, leaving 7 bases of the junction unmatched. Germline V CDR1 and CDR2: SGHDT, YYEEEE. CDR3 length equals 15 residues. The CDR3 here is CASSLTSGMGNEQFF. Here the CDR3 DNA reads TGTGCCAGCAGCTTGACTAGCGGAATGGGGAATGAGCAGTTCTTC.

V and J are TRBV30 and TRBJ2-3; 9 bases agree with TRBD2. The germline gives CDR1 GTSNPN, CDR2 SVGIG (reference sequence). CDR3 length: 14 residues. CDR3 nucleotide sequence: TGTGCGTGTTTTGGACTAGCGAGAGCGGATACGCAGTATTTT. Amino acid sequence: CACFGLARADTQYF.

The rearrangement links TRBV11-2 to TRBJ2-7; 8 bases align to TRBD2. CDR1 is SGHAT and CDR2 is FQNNGV in the germline V gene. This CDR3 spans 15 amino acids. Trimming cost V 3 bases and J 0 bases; bases outside gene matches: 4. The CDR3 is CASSFGSGASYEQYF. The DNA of the CDR3 is TGTGCCAGCAGCTTCGGTAGCGGGGCCTCCTACGAGCAGTACTTC.

The chain joins TRBV5-1 to TRBJ1-2; 9 bases align to TRBD1. The CDR3 totals 15 residues. J was trimmed by 4 bases and V by 0 bases; bases with no gene match: 4. CDR1 and CDR2 (germline): SGHRS, YFSETQ. The CDR3 loop reads CASSLDWTGVYGYTF. CDR3 nucleotide sequence: TGCGCCAGCAGCTTGGATTGGACAGGGGTCTATGGCTACACCTTC.

Concerning this clone itself: Different DNA sequences within this sample yield the same CDR3. The chain is built from TRBV7-3 and TRBJ1-1; D possibly corresponds to TRBD1 (6 bases). The CDR3 sequence is 14 residues long. The germline CDR1 and CDR2 sequences are SGHTA and FQGTGA. Trimming cost V 2 bases and J 3 bases, with 10 bases left between them. CDR3 sequence: CASSLEQGDTEAFF. DNA for the CDR3: TGTGCCAGCAGCTTAGAACAGGGAGACACTGAAGCTTTCTTT.

The chain joins TRBV25-1 to TRBJ2-1; TRBD2 matches 8 bases. This CDR3 contains 13 residues. The ends lost 7 bases at V and 9 bases at J; junction bases unmatched: 8. Germline V CDR1 and CDR2: MGHDK, SYGVNS. CDR3 sequence: CASMWAGGSEQFF. The CDR3 DNA reads TGTGCCAGCATGTGGGCGGGAGGCAGTGAGCAGTTCTTC.

The rearrangement uses TRBV30 and TRBJ2-1; 9 nucleotides agree with TRBD2. There are 15 residues in the CDR3. Trimming at V came to 3 bases and at J to 1 base, leaving 4 bases not matched to a gene. Germline-derived CDR1 and CDR2 are GTSNPN and SVGIG (reference sequence). CDR3 sequence (DNA): TGTGCCTGGAGAAAAGCGGGAGGATCCTACAATGAGCAGTTCTTC. It translates to CAWRKAGGSYNEQFF.

This clone was detected only a few times. V usage is TRBV10-3 and J usage is TRBJ2-3; perhaps D is TRBD1 or TRBD2 (5 bases each). Germline CDR1 ENHRY, CDR2 SYGVKD. Trimming shortened V by 8 bases and J by 3 bases, and 15 bases separated the two germline ends. The CDR3 consists of 14 residues. DNA of the CDR3: TGTGCCATCTCACATACGGGGCAGACAGATACGCAGTATTTT. Amino acids: CAISHTGQTDTQYF.

The genes are TRBV6-5 and TRBJ1-2; D uncertain. There are 15 residues in the CDR3. The V gene lost 0 bases and the J gene lost 2 bases, with 10 bases spanning the gap. Germline loops: CDR1 MNHEY, CDR2 SVGAGI. The chain's CDR3 is CASSYSLLGNYGYTF. CDR3 bases: TGTGCCAGCAGTTACTCCCTATTGGGGAACTATGGCTACACCTTC.

This clone was counted only a few times. The chain has TRBV10-2 and TRBJ1-1; 11 bases fit TRBD1. Trimming cost V 8 bases and J 3 bases; bases outside gene matches: 2. The germline CDR1 and CDR2 sequences are WSHSY and SAAADI. This CDR3 contains 13 residues. The DNA for the CDR3 is TGCGCCAGCGGACAGGGGGCGGACACTGAAGCTTTCTTT. As protein: CASGQGADTEAFF.

The DNA for the CDR3 is TGTGCCAGCAGCTTGCAGGGGGCCTTTGGAAACACCATATATTTT. This sequence encodes CASSLQGAFGNTIYF. The V and J genes are TRBV7-9 and TRBJ1-3; TRBD1 aligns across 8 bases. Germline values: CDR1 SEHNR, CDR2 FQNEAQ (reference sequence). Losses at the gene ends were 3 bases for V and 3 bases for J; bases not matched to a gene: 4. CDR3 size: 15 residues.

The chain carries TRBV9 and TRBJ2-7; D is possibly TRBD1 (5 bases). The CDR3 consists of 12 residues. Trimming removed 1 base from V and 6 bases from J, with 8 bases in between. Looked up from germline, CDR1 is SGDLS and CDR2 is YYNGEE. Here the CDR3 reads CASSVQGSEQYF. CDR3 coding DNA: TGTGCCAGCAGCGTACAGGGCTCCGAGCAGTACTTC.

The chain recombines TRBV5-1 with TRBJ1-4; weak D call: TRBD1 (5 bases). There are 14 residues in the CDR3. CDR1 is SGHRS, CDR2 YFSETQ, per germline. Trimming stripped 1 base from V and 7 bases from J, with 11 bases between. Here the CDR3 reads CASSLRQGSEKLFF. The CDR3 nucleotides read TGCGCCAGCAGCTTGCGGCAGGGAAGTGAAAAACTGTTTTTT.

This clone was found a few times. V gene TRBV2 combines with J gene TRBJ2-6; D might be TRBD1 (5 bases). V was clipped by 5 bases and J by 7 bases, with 9 bases between them. The germline V gene has CDR1 SNHLY and CDR2 FYNNEI. CDR3 length: 13 residues. The CDR3 bases are TGTGCCAGCAGTTCAGGGTTTGCCAACGTCCTGACTTTC. Translating it yields CASSSGFANVLTF.

This clone was seen a handful of times. The genes are TRBV6-1 and TRBJ1-3; perhaps TRBD1 as D (5 bases). Germline CDR1 is MNHNS and CDR2 is SASEGT. The CDR3 extends over 14 amino acids. The ends were cut back, 7 bases at V and 4 bases at J, with 14 bases in the middle. DNA of the CDR3: TGTGCCAGCACCGAGACAGACGAGGGAAACACCATATATTTT. Its translation: CASTETDEGNTIYF.

The chain couples TRBV7-2 to TRBJ2-7; TRBD1 might be the D (5 bases). Trimming shortened V by 5 bases and J by 9 bases, and 14 bases separated the two germline ends. From germline, CDR1 is SGHTA and CDR2 FQGNSA. The CDR3 loop spans 12 amino acids. The CDR3 region has the DNA TGTGCCAGCAGCCAGGGCCTCGGTAGGCAGTACTTC. Translation: CASSQGLGRQYF.

The chain recombines TRBV6-5 with TRBJ2-7; TRBD1 aligns across 11 bases. V dropped 6 bases and J dropped 5; count of bases not matched to a gene: 6. CDR1 is MNHEY, CDR2 SVGAGI, per germline. The CDR3 extends over 14 amino acids. CDR3: CASSLEGQGDEQYF. DNA of the CDR3: TGTGCCAGCAGCCTCGAGGGACAGGGGGACGAGCAGTACTTC.

The V and J genes are TRBV5-6 and TRBJ2-6; 7 nucleotides align to TRBD1. V lost 8 bases and J lost 0; bases outside the gene matches: 14. Germline V lookup: CDR1 SGHDT, CDR2 YYEEEE. The CDR3 extends over 18 amino acids. CDR3 protein: CASRPVGQTISGANVLTF. The CDR3 DNA sequence: TGTGCCAGTAGGCCGGTGGGACAGACCATCTCTGGGGCCAACGTCCTGACTTTC.

The chain is built from TRBV2 and TRBJ2-1; D might be TRBD2 (5 bases). From germline, CDR1 is SNHLY and CDR2 FYNNEI. This CDR3 contains 17 residues. V was shortened by 5 bases and J by 0 bases, with 17 bases between the two germline ends. CDR3 region: CASSPGLALNSYNEQFF. DNA of the CDR3: TGTGCCAGCAGTCCGGGCCTAGCCCTTAACTCCTACAATGAGCAGTTCTTC.

This clone was seen a few times. The chain links TRBV29-1 to TRBJ2-7; D may be TRBD1 (5 bases). The CDR3 spans 12 residues. V was cut by 5 bases and J by 3 bases, with 11 bases left in between. Germline V gene data show CDR1 as SQVTM and CDR2 as ANQGSEA. Here the CDR3 DNA reads TGCAGCGTTCGTCAGGGCAACTACGAGCAGTACTTC. The encoded protein is CSVRQGNYEQYF.

This clone was detected once. The rearrangement joins TRBV4-1 to TRBJ2-7, with D tentatively TRBD2 (5 bases). The CDR3 totals 15 residues. The germline gives CDR1 MGHRA, CDR2 YSYEKL. Trimming stripped 3 bases from V and 1 base from J, with 13 bases between. The CDR3 nucleotides read TGCGCCAGCAGCCACCCAGGACTGCGATCCTACGAGCAGTACTTC. Residues: CASSHPGLRSYEQYF.

The V and J genes are TRBV9 and TRBJ2-5; unclear D gene. The CDR3 has 14 amino acids. CDR1 and CDR2 from the germline V gene are SGDLS and YYNGEE. Trimming left V 0 bases short and J 4 bases short, with 10 bases between. In DNA, the CDR3 is TGTGCCAGCAGCGTAGATTGGGCAGGAGAGACCCAGTACTTC. This codes for CASSVDWAGETQYF.

This chain uses TRBV12-5 with TRBJ1-2, with D hard to call. CDR3 length: 15 residues. Trimming pared 2 bases from V and 0 bases from J, leaving 10 bases between. CDR1 and CDR2 from the germline V gene are LGHNT and FRNRAP. The CDR3 coding sequence is TGTGCTAGTGGTTTGAGTAAAGGTGCTAACTATGGCTACACCTTC. Translation: CASGLSKGANYGYTF.

The rearrangement uses TRBV30 and TRBJ2-1; D might be TRBD2 (6 bases). With 2 bases removed from V and 0 bases from J, the gap between germline ends came to 14 bases. Germline V gene sequence: CDR1 GTSNPN, CDR2 SVGIG (reference sequence). This CDR3 has 16 amino acids. This CDR3 reads CAWSLSGMSSYNEQFF. Written as DNA, the CDR3 is TGTGCCTGGAGTCTTAGCGGCATGAGCTCCTACAATGAGCAGTTCTTC.